The rows below give T cell receptor beta chains drawn from one sample of a study of CD8 T cells in Susac syndrome. Each CDR3 protein gets one entry after TCRdb re-called the immunoSEQ multiplex PCR reads with MiXCR. The sample records 110,000 or so distinct CDR3 sequences, roughly 95% being singletons. Sequenced: CD4+ T cells from PBMCs. The receptors originated from a human donor in good health. CDR3s include the opening cysteine and the closing phenylalanine or tryptophan. A D gene is named only where the DNA matches it firmly. Size is omitted from some rows. Given values are once, few, many or a class for expanded clones.

j_call v_call d_call clone_size cdr3_aa cdr3_nt
TRBJ2-3 TRBV14 . . CATGSGPRAQYF TGTGCCACCGGTTCCGGGCCTAGGGCGCAGTATTTT
TRBJ1-4 TRBV20-1 . once CSAREAAANEKLFF TGCAGTGCTAGAGAGGCCGCGGCTAATGAAAAACTGTTTTTT
TRBJ2-7 TRBV24-1 . . CATSDGTPSYEQYF TGTGCCACCAGTGATGGGACACCTTCCTACGAGCAGTACTTC
TRBJ2-7 TRBV13 TRBD2 . CASSLSAGDPHEQYF TGTGCCAGCAGCTTATCGGCGGGAGATCCCCACGAGCAGTACTTC
TRBJ2-5 TRBV7-6 . once CASSLAAGWRGETQYF TGTGCCAGCAGCTTAGCTGCGGGCTGGAGGGGAGAGACCCAGTACTTC
TRBJ1-1 TRBV12-5 TRBD1 . CASGLVPGQGPNEAFF TGTGCTAGTGGTTTGGTCCCGGGACAGGGCCCTAATGAAGCTTTCTTT
TRBJ2-1 TRBV6-5 . . CASSRSNEQFF TGTGCCAGCAGTCGCTCGAATGAGCAGTTCTTC
TRBJ2-2 TRBV28 TRBD1 . CASSFPGGTGELFF TGTGCCAGCAGTTTCCCAGGGGGAACGGGGGAGCTGTTTTTT
TRBJ1-1 TRBV4-2 . . CASSQGAQYSNTEAFF TGTGCCAGCAGCCAAGGGGCGCAGTACTCGAACACTGAAGCTTTCTTT
TRBJ2-2 TRBV5-1 . . CASSLSVLTNTGELFF TGCGCCAGCAGCCTTAGCGTCCTAACGAACACCGGGGAGCTGTTTTTT
TRBJ2-1 TRBV7-2 TRBD1 . CASRTGQRNEQFF TGTGCCAGCAGAACGGGACAGCGGAATGAGCAGTTCTTC
TRBJ1-1 TRBV30 TRBD1 . CAWSRKGAMNTEAFF TGTGCCTGGAGTCGGAAGGGGGCAATGAACACTGAAGCTTTCTTT
TRBJ2-1 TRBV12-3/TRBV12-4 . once CASSQLSGRGPSNEQFF TGTGCCAGCAGCCAACTGTCAGGACGAGGACCCTCCAATGAGCAGTTCTTC
TRBJ1-1 TRBV20-1 TRBD1 . CSAREGDRGAFF TGCAGTGCTAGAGAAGGGGACAGGGGCGCTTTCTTT
TRBJ2-5 TRBV29-1 . . CSVVPGPKTQYF TGCAGCGTTGTGCCGGGACCCAAGACCCAGTACTTC
TRBJ2-2 TRBV12-3/TRBV12-4 TRBD2 . CASSLRVPGLAGGPTGELFF TGTGCCAGCAGTTTACGGGTCCCGGGACTAGCGGGGGGGCCCACCGGGGAGCTGTTTTTT
TRBJ2-4 TRBV5-1 . . CASTTGTSSNIQYF TGCGCCAGCACCACCGGGACTTCTTCAAACATTCAGTACTTC
TRBJ2-5 TRBV4-3 TRBD1 once CASSQDGTGETQYF TGCGCCAGCAGCCAAGATGGGACAGGGGAGACCCAGTACTTC
TRBJ2-1 TRBV7-2 TRBD1 . CASSSDRGLDEQFF TGTGCCAGCAGCTCGGACAGGGGCCTCGATGAGCAGTTCTTC
TRBJ2-1 TRBV4-3 TRBD1 . CASSQNPGTGEYNEQFF TGCGCCAGCAGTCAAAACCCCGGGACAGGGGAATACAATGAGCAGTTCTTC
TRBJ2-7 TRBV27 TRBD1 . CASSLKWDSSGEQYF TGTGCCAGCAGTTTAAAATGGGACAGCTCCGGAGAGCAGTACTTC
TRBJ1-1 TRBV9 . . CASSVRQVCSEAFF TGTGCCAGCAGCGTTCGACAGGTATGCTCTGAAGCTTTCTTT
TRBJ2-1 TRBV7-9 . . CASGNSAGTNNEQFF TGTGCCAGCGGGAACTCTGCCGGCACAAACAATGAGCAGTTCTTC
TRBJ2-5 TRBV29-1 . . CSVPREQIMVHETQYF TGCAGCGTTCCCCGGGAGCAGATTATGGTCCACGAGACCCAGTACTTC
TRBJ2-5 TRBV2 . once CASRGPGETQYF TGTGCCAGCAGGGGTCCAGGCGAGACCCAGTACTTC
TRBJ2-3 TRBV12-3/TRBV12-4 TRBD2 . CASREKLAGGSWWADTQYF TGTGCCAGCAGGGAGAAACTAGCGGGGGGCTCCTGGTGGGCAGATACGCAGTATTTT
TRBJ2-1 TRBV29-1 . . CSTDGGVNEQFF TGCAGCACCGACGGAGGGGTAAATGAGCAGTTCTTC
TRBJ2-3 TRBV20-1 TRBD2 . CSARLAGGVNTQYF TGCAGTGCAAGACTAGCGGGGGGTGTTAATACGCAGTATTTT
TRBJ2-3 TRBV6-5 . . CASRTSTDTQYF TGTGCCAGCAGAACTAGCACAGATACGCAGTATTTT
TRBJ2-5 TRBV6-2/TRBV6-3 . . CASSTGLYQETQYF TGTGCCAGCAGTACGGGACTCTACCAAGAGACCCAGTACTTC
TRBJ2-5 TRBV14 . once CASSQSGETQYF TGTGCCAGCAGCCAGAGCGGTGAGACCCAGTACTTC
TRBJ2-7 TRBV5-1 TRBD2 once CASSTRVAGDEQYF TGCGCCAGCAGCACCCGGGTAGCGGGAGACGAGCAGTACTTC
TRBJ2-7 TRBV7-4 . . CASSFPGDTYEQYF TGTGCCAGCAGTTTCCCCGGTGATACCTACGAGCAGTACTTC
TRBJ2-5 TRBV15 . . CATSRDEGETQYF TGTGCCACCAGCAGAGATGAGGGAGAGACCCAGTACTTC
TRBJ1-2 TRBV6-1 . . CASRSPMTF TGTGCCAGCAGGAGCCCTATGACCTTC
TRBJ2-1 TRBV7-9 TRBD1 . CASSARDRGLTGQFF TGTGCCAGCAGCGCCCGGGACAGGGGCCTTACTGGGCAGTTCTTC
TRBJ1-1 TRBV29-1 . . CSVPKGNTEAFF TGCAGCGTCCCCAAAGGGAACACTGAAGCTTTCTTT
TRBJ1-5 TRBV3-1 . . CASSPYPGQPQHF TGTGCCAGCAGCCCCTACCCGGGTCAGCCCCAGCATTTT
TRBJ2-1 TRBV3-1 . . CASSPRVDEQFF TGTGCCAGCAGCCCCCGAGTCGATGAGCAGTTCTTC
TRBJ1-1 TRBV7-3 . . CASSLTVGYTEAFF TGTGCCAGCAGCTTAACGGTGGGGTACACTGAAGCTTTCTTT
TRBJ2-5 TRBV4-1 TRBD2 . CASSMGGGAGETQYF TGCGCCAGCAGCATGGGCGGGGGGGCCGGTGAGACCCAGTACTTC
TRBJ2-6 TRBV6-5 . . CASSYRPRQASTNVLTF TGTGCCAGCAGTTACCGCCCGAGACAAGCCTCGACCAACGTCCTGACTTTC
TRBJ1-2 TRBV29-1 . . CSAQGGGGYGYTF TGCAGCGCCCAAGGGGGGGGCGGATATGGCTACACCTTC
TRBJ2-5 TRBV29-1 TRBD2 . CSVEDAGGETQYF TGCAGCGTTGAGGATGCGGGGGGAGAGACCCAGTACTTC
TRBJ1-6 TRBV12-3/TRBV12-4 . . CASTSREDSSPLHF TGTGCCAGCACGTCCAGGGAGGATAGTTCACCCCTCCACTTT
TRBJ2-1 TRBV6-2/TRBV6-3 . . CASSYYQNEQFF TGTGCCAGCAGTTACTACCAGAATGAGCAGTTCTTC
TRBJ2-2 TRBV23-1 . . CASSQSGSGELFF TGCGCCAGCAGTCAATCTGGGAGCGGGGAGCTGTTTTTT
TRBJ2-5 TRBV7-9 TRBD2 once CASSLAQLAGETQYF TGTGCCAGCAGCTTAGCCCAACTAGCGGGAGAGACCCAGTACTTC
TRBJ2-5 TRBV3-1 . . CASSQGQGRAETQYF TGTGCCAGCAGCCAAGGACAAGGACGGGCCGAGACCCAGTACTTC
TRBJ1-2 TRBV28 TRBD1 . CATVRGVNYGYTF TGTGCCACCGTCAGGGGGGTGAACTATGGCTACACCTTC
TRBJ2-2 TRBV12-3/TRBV12-4 . . CASSWGGELFF TGTGCCAGCAGTTGGGGCGGGGAGCTGTTTTTT
TRBJ2-7 TRBV20-1 . . CSARVRDYEQYF TGCAGTGCTCGGGTGCGGGATTACGAGCAGTACTTC
TRBJ1-1 TRBV4-1 . once CASDKTIGQGTEAFF TGCGCCAGCGATAAAACCATCGGGCAGGGGACTGAAGCTTTCTTT
TRBJ1-2 TRBV29-1 . . CSVVGGMNYGYTF TGCAGCGTTGTGGGGGGGATGAACTATGGCTACACCTTC
TRBJ2-5 TRBV7-2 . . CASSLARGVTQETQYF TGTGCCAGCAGCTTAGCCAGGGGAGTTACCCAAGAGACCCAGTACTTC